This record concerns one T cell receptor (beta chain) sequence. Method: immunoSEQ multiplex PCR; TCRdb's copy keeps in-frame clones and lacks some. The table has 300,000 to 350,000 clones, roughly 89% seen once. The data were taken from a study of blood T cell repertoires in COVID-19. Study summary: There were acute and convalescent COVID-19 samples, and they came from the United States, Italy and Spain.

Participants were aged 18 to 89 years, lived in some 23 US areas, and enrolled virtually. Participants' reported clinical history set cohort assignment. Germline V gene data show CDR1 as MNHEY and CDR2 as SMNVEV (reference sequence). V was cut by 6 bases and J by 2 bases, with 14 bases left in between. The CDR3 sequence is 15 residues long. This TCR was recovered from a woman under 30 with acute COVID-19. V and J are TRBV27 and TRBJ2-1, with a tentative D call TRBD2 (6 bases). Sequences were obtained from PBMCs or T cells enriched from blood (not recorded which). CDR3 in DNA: TGTGCCAGCAGAGGAGGGTCCCCGCCCTACAATGAGCAGTTCTTC. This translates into CASRGGSPPYNEQFF.